This entry lists 19 T cell receptor beta chains sequenced from one sample in a study of cytomegalovirus exposure and HLA in healthy donors. TCRdb's table, derived via immunoSEQ multiplex PCR, lists solely in-frame clones and lacks some. The table has about 220,000 clones, almost 90% seen once. The sample taken for sequencing was PBMCs. Every receptor here comes from a woman in her late teens or twenties in good health and CMV-seronegative.

The V gene is TRBV2, the J gene TRBJ2-1; weak D call: TRBD2 (5 bases). CDR1 SNHLY and CDR2 FYNNEI come from the germline V gene. This CDR3 has 15 residues. Trimming cost V 6 bases and J 10 bases, with 22 bases left between them. As DNA, the CDR3 is TGTGCCAGCAGCTTATCGAGCCCCCGGGGTGGCGAGCAGTTCTTC. Translated, it gives CASSLSSPRGGEQFF.

The rearrangement links TRBV30 to TRBJ2-7, with 8 bases fitting TRBD1. The CDR3 spans 16 residues. V dropped 2 bases and J dropped 6; count of bases not matched to a gene: 15. The V gene's germline CDR1 is GTSNPN and CDR2 SVGIG (reference sequence). CDR3: CAWSRGQTGALTEQYF. CDR3 nucleotides: TGTGCCTGGAGTCGTGGGCAGACAGGGGCCCTCACCGAGCAGTACTTC.

This clone was found a few times. The rearrangement uses TRBV11-2 and TRBJ2-7; possibly TRBD1 for D (5 bases). The CDR3 extends over 12 amino acids. CDR1 and CDR2 from the germline V gene are SGHAT and FQNNGV. V gave up 1 base and J gave up 7 bases, with 8 bases separating them. Here the CDR3 reads CASSLGGWEQYF. CDR3 in DNA: TGTGCCAGCAGCTTAGGGGGCTGGGAGCAGTACTTC.

The chain employs TRBV7-9 and TRBJ2-2; TRBD1 matches 8 bases. With V trimmed by 2 bases and J by 6 bases, 8 bases remained unmatched. The CDR3 spans 16 residues. Germline CDR1 is SEHNR and CDR2 is FQNEAQ (reference sequence). The CDR3 nucleotides read TGTGCCAGCAGCTTAAGACAGGGGTCTCAACCCGGGGAGCTGTTTTTT. This encodes CASSLRQGSQPGELFF.

The chain uses TRBV10-3 and TRBJ1-1; D unresolved. Deletions cut 3 bases from V and 4 bases from J, with 6 bases between. Germline V gene sequence: CDR1 ENHRY, CDR2 SYGVKD. The CDR3 consists of 12 residues. The CDR3 DNA is TGTGCCATCAGTGAAACGGGCACTGAAGCTTTCTTT. This gives the protein CAISETGTEAFF.

In its sample, this clone was seen a few times. The chain is built from TRBV29-1 and TRBJ1-5; possibly TRBD1 for D (6 bases). The CDR3 has 14 amino acids. Germline V gene sequence: CDR1 SQVTM, CDR2 ANQGSEA. V lost 4 bases and J lost 0, with 10 bases in between. The CDR3 loop is CSVVQGTSNQPQHF. The CDR3 region has the DNA TGCAGCGTTGTACAGGGAACTAGCAATCAGCCCCAGCATTTT.

This clone showed up just once. J is TRBJ2-6 and V is TRBV28; 7 bases are shared with TRBD1. V lost 10 bases to trimming and J lost 1 base; unmatched junction nucleotides: 7. The CDR3 is made up of 15 amino acids. Looked up from germline, CDR1 is MDHEN and CDR2 is SYDVKM. In nucleotides, the CDR3 is TGTGCCACCTCACAGGGGCGGTCTGGGGCCAACGTCCTGACTTTC. This translates into CATSQGRSGANVLTF.

This rearrangement joins TRBV28 to TRBJ2-7, with 8 bases that match TRBD1. CDR1 and CDR2 (germline): MDHEN, SYDVKM. The V gene end was trimmed by 8 bases and the J gene end by 4 bases; junction bases not matched to a gene: 16. CDR3 length: 16 residues. Here the CDR3 reads CASASWGQALDYEQYF. The CDR3 DNA is TGTGCCAGCGCCTCGTGGGGACAGGCCTTAGATTACGAGCAGTACTTC.

The chain employs TRBV10-1 and TRBJ1-1; D possibly corresponds to TRBD1 (6 bases). The CDR3 totals 14 residues. CDR1 is WNHNN, CDR2 SYGVQD, per germline (reference sequence). Between the trimmed V and J ends, which lost 2 bases and 1 base, there was a span of 8 bases. This CDR3 reads CASSERTENTEAFF. The DNA of the CDR3 is TGCGCCAGCAGTGAGAGGACAGAGAACACTGAAGCTTTCTTT.

The chain employs TRBV7-8 and TRBJ2-1; 9 bases match TRBD1. Germline trimming cut 6 bases from V and 4 bases from J; bases unmatched to any gene: 10. From germline, CDR1 is SGHVS and CDR2 FQNEAQ. The length of the CDR3 is 16 residues. CDR3 coding DNA: TGTGCCAGCAGTCGCCGGGACAGGGCCCTATACAATGAGCAGTTCTTC. Translating it yields CASSRRDRALYNEQFF.

This clone appeared a few times. The CDR3 DNA reads TGTGCCATCAATTCGGGGATAAGGAGGGAAGATGGCTACACCTTC. Amino acid sequence: CAINSGIRREDGYTF. The chain couples TRBV10-3 to TRBJ1-2, with no clear D. V gave up 7 bases and J gave up 6 bases, with 21 bases separating them. Germline CDR1 reads ENHRY; CDR2 reads SYGVKD. The CDR3 is 15 amino acids.

This chain uses TRBV6-6 with TRBJ2-7; 9 positions agree with TRBD2. There are 13 residues in the CDR3. Trimming took 7 bases from V and 4 from J; bases not matched to a gene: 5. The germline V gene has CDR1 MNHNY and CDR2 SVGAGI (reference sequence). The CDR3, as DNA: TGTGCCAGCACTGGCAGCGGGAGGTACGAGCAGTACTTC. Translated: CASTGSGRYEQYF.

Only one count was recorded for this clone. The chain couples TRBV15 to TRBJ2-5; TRBD2 matches at 10 bases. CDR3 length equals 15 residues. The germline gives CDR1 LNHNV, CDR2 YYDKDF (reference sequence). V was pared by 1 base and J by 7 bases, with 6 bases of the junction left unmatched. The CDR3 is CATSRGGTSATTQYF. The CDR3 nucleotides are TGTGCCACCAGCAGAGGAGGGACTAGCGCAACGACCCAGTACTTC.

The CDR3 nucleotides read TGCGCCAGCAGCTTGAGGCAGGGCCTTTATGGGGCCAACGTCCTGACTTTC. Translating it yields CASSLRQGLYGANVLTF. This chain joins TRBV5-1 and TRBJ2-6; the D gene is possibly TRBD1 (5 bases). This CDR3 comprises 17 residues. Germline lookup yields CDR1 SGHRS and CDR2 YFSETQ. Trimming shortened V by 1 base and J by 3 bases, and 14 bases separated the two germline ends.

The V and J genes are TRBV19 and TRBJ2-2, with D perhaps matching TRBD1 (5 bases). CDR3 length: 15 residues. Trimming pared 5 bases from V and 3 bases from J, leaving 13 bases between. Germline V gives CDR1 LNHDA, CDR2 SQIVND (reference sequence). The CDR3 is CASSVRTGDTGELFF. In DNA form, the CDR3 reads TGTGCCAGTAGTGTCCGCACAGGTGACACCGGGGAGCTGTTTTTT. Together with reference TRBV19 and TRBJ2-2, the CDR3 gives the full variable domain: DGGITQSPKYLFRKEGQNVTLSCEQNLNHDAMYWYRQDPGQGLRLIYYSQIVNDFQKGDIAEGYSVSREKKESFPLTVTSAQKNPTAFYLCASSVRTGDTGELFFGEGSRLTVL.

V usage is TRBV7-6 and J usage is TRBJ2-7; 16 nucleotides agree with TRBD2. The germline CDR1 and CDR2 sequences are SGHVS and FNYEAQ. V lost 4 bases, J lost 3 bases, and 6 bases stayed unmatched. The CDR3 consists of 17 residues. The CDR3 is CASSSGTSGRDRYEQYF. In DNA, the CDR3 is TGTGCCAGCAGCTCCGGGACTAGCGGGAGGGACCGCTACGAGCAGTACTTC.

The chain recombines TRBV28 with TRBJ1-5; maybe TRBD1 (6 bases). Germline loops: CDR1 MDHEN, CDR2 SYDVKM. The CDR3 consists of 15 residues. The ends were cut back, 6 bases at V and 6 bases at J, with 18 bases in the middle. The CDR3 protein is CASSGRDLGAQPQHF. Here the CDR3 DNA reads TGTGCCAGCAGCGGCCGGGATCTGGGGGCTCAGCCCCAGCATTTT.

The V and J genes are TRBV5-6 and TRBJ1-4; D gene uncertain. The germline CDR1 and CDR2 sequences are SGHDT and YYEEEE. The CDR3 covers 13 residues. Deletions cut 4 bases from V and 8 bases from J, with 12 bases between. The CDR3 loop is CASSPPGEEKLFF. The DNA for the CDR3 is TGTGCCAGCAGCCCCCCGGGAGAGGAAAAACTGTTTTTT.

The chain recombines TRBV5-4 with TRBJ1-4; possible D gene TRBD1, 6 bases. The V and J ends lost 1 base and 2 bases respectively, with 15 bases between them. Germline lookup yields CDR1 SGHNT and CDR2 YYREEE (reference sequence). The CDR3 runs 17 residues. The CDR3 DNA is TGTGCCAGCAGCTTGACAGGGTTTGGGGCCACTAATGAAAAACTGTTTTTT. This encodes CASSLTGFGATNEKLFF.